Below are 24 T cell receptor beta chains sequenced from a single sample in a study of cytomegalovirus exposure and HLA in healthy donors. Assay used: immunoSEQ multiplex PCR; TCRdb lists only in-frame clones, some missing. The top ten hold roughly 20% of the sample, which has roughly 90,000 clones, 85% seen once. The sample taken for sequencing was PBMCs. The origin of the receptors is a man aged 18-30 years in good health and CMV-seropositive.

The chain joins TRBV29-1 to TRBJ2-6; TRBD1 agrees at 8 bases. Germline V lookup: CDR1 SQVTM, CDR2 ANQGSEA. The CDR3 totals 17 residues. J lost 4 bases, V lost 0 bases, and 8 bases had no gene match. The CDR3: CSVEEWDRLSGANVLTF. The CDR3 nucleotides read TGCAGCGTTGAAGAGTGGGACAGGCTGTCGGGGGCCAACGTCCTGACTTTC.

The chain combines TRBV7-6 with TRBJ1-1; 7 bases fit TRBD1. Germline values: CDR1 SGHVS, CDR2 FNYEAQ. V lost 4 bases and J lost 7; bases outside the gene matches: 9. The CDR3 sequence is 14 residues long. The CDR3 sequence: CASSSTGQIGEAFF. CDR3 DNA: TGTGCCAGCAGCTCGACAGGGCAAATCGGTGAAGCTTTCTTT.

CDR3 bases: TGTGCCAGCAGTTTATTAATTCGGACGGGAGGAAACACCATATATTTT. The encoded protein is CASSLLIRTGGNTIYF. This chain connects TRBV28 to TRBJ1-3; D not resolved. V was clipped by 1 base and J by 4 bases, with 14 bases between them. The CDR3 covers 16 residues. CDR1 MDHEN and CDR2 SYDVKM come from the germline V gene.

The V and J genes are TRBV9 and TRBJ1-1, with a possible D match to TRBD1 (5 bases). The germline V and J ends were trimmed by 3 bases and 0 bases, with 9 bases remaining between them. CDR1 is SGDLS, CDR2 YYNGEE, per germline. The CDR3 extends over 14 amino acids. The CDR3 region is CASSEETVNTEAFF. The CDR3 nucleotides read TGTGCCAGCAGCGAGGAGACAGTGAACACTGAAGCTTTCTTT.

The chain joins TRBV18 to TRBJ2-7; TRBD1 matches at 9 bases. J lost 6 bases, V lost 6 bases, and 9 bases had no gene match. The CDR3 consists of 14 residues. Germline lookup yields CDR1 KGHSH and CDR2 LQKENI. CDR3 nucleotides: TGTGCCAGCTCCCTCGGACAGGGGTACGCCGAGCAGTACTTC. This gives the protein CASSLGQGYAEQYF.

The chain uses TRBV5-1 and TRBJ2-3, with TRBD2 matching over 11 bases. This CDR3 spans 20 amino acids. Unmatched junction bases numbered 14, after V lost 0 bases and J lost 2 bases. Germline loops: CDR1 SGHRS, CDR2 YFSETQ. The CDR3 protein is CASSLEGFASSGGHTDTQYF. DNA of the CDR3: TGCGCCAGCAGCTTGGAGGGTTTCGCGTCTAGCGGGGGGCACACAGATACGCAGTATTTT.

The chain carries TRBV4-1 and TRBJ2-7, with 9 bases lining up with TRBD2. Per the germline V gene, CDR1 is MGHRA and CDR2 is YSYEKL. Germline trimming cut 2 bases from V and 6 bases from J; bases unmatched to any gene: 8. There are 15 residues in the CDR3. The CDR3 DNA reads as TGCGCCAGCAGCCAATTTTCCGGGACTAGCAGCGAGCAGTACTTC. Translated, it gives CASSQFSGTSSEQYF.

The chain employs TRBV19 and TRBJ1-5; D possibly corresponds to TRBD1 (5 bases). Per germline, CDR1 LNHDA and CDR2 SQIVND (reference sequence). The CDR3 spans 16 residues. Trimming cost V 1 base and J 3 bases, with 13 bases left between them. The CDR3 protein is CASSIGGAYFNQPQHF. CDR3 coding DNA: TGTGCCAGTAGTATAGGGGGCGCTTATTTCAATCAGCCCCAGCATTTT.

The genes are TRBV12-5 and TRBJ1-2, with 7 bases identical to TRBD1. Unmatched junction bases numbered 7, after V lost 5 bases and J lost 4 bases. In germline, CDR1 is LGHNT, CDR2 FRNRAP. The CDR3 runs to 14 residues. The chain's CDR3 is CASGPLRDSYGYTF. The CDR3 DNA reads TGTGCTAGTGGTCCCCTCCGGGACAGCTATGGCTACACCTTC.

This chain connects TRBV6-5 to TRBJ1-2, with no clear D. The CDR3 has 15 amino acids. Per germline, CDR1 MNHEY and CDR2 SVGAGI. The ends were cut back, 2 bases at V and 1 base at J, with 11 bases in the middle. The CDR3 loop is CASSYRVKSNYGYTF. CDR3 nucleotides: TGTGCCAGCAGTTACCGGGTGAAGAGTAACTATGGCTACACCTTC.

This clone occurred once. The chain combines TRBV15 with TRBJ1-4; 7 nucleotides line up with TRBD1. The length of the CDR3 is 16 residues. V trimming: 5 bases; J trimming: 6 bases; junction bases outside the gene matches: 12. Germline CDR1 and CDR2: LNHNV and YYDKDF (reference sequence). The CDR3 region is CATSFPQGRGDEKLFF. The CDR3 DNA reads as TGTGCCACCAGCTTCCCCCAGGGCAGGGGGGATGAAAAACTGTTTTTT. Full variable domain (rest looked up from reference TRBV15 and TRBJ1-4): DAMVIQNPRYQVTQFGKPVTLSCSQTLNHNVMYWYQQKSSQAPKLLFHYYDKDFNNEADTPDNFQSRRPNTSFCFLDIRSPGLGDTAMYLCATSFPQGRGDEKLFFGSGTQLSVL.

The genes are TRBV7-9 and TRBJ2-7; 9 bases are shared with TRBD2. J gave up 0 bases and V 5 bases, and 5 bases lay outside the gene matches. The germline CDR1 and CDR2 sequences are SEHNR and FQNEAQ (reference sequence). The CDR3 totals 15 residues. The CDR3 DNA reads as TGTGCCAGCAGCCCAGGGACTAGCCTCTCCTACGAGCAGTACGTC. This translates into CASSPGTSLSYEQYV.

This chain joins TRBV18 and TRBJ2-5; tentative D call: TRBD2 (6 bases). This CDR3 has 15 residues. Germline lookup yields CDR1 KGHSH and CDR2 LQKENI. V lost 3 bases and J lost 1, with 12 bases in between. For the CDR3, the DNA is TGTGCCAGCTCACCCCGCCTAGCGACCCAAGAGACCCAGTACTTC. It is translated as CASSPRLATQETQYF.

CDR3 in DNA: TGTGCCAGCAGTTTAAAGCCAGGAGGCTCCTACGAGCAGTACGTC. Translated: CASSLKPGGSYEQYV. V gene TRBV27 combines with J gene TRBJ2-7; perhaps TRBD2 as D (5 bases). V was trimmed by 2 bases and J by 0 bases, leaving 11 bases between them. The CDR3 runs to 15 residues. CDR1 and CDR2 (germline): MNHEY, SMNVEV (reference sequence).

The rearrangement uses TRBV19 and TRBJ1-1; tentatively, D is TRBD1 (6 bases). Germline V gene sequence: CDR1 LNHDA, CDR2 SQIVND (reference sequence). The CDR3 is made up of 14 amino acids. V shed 7 bases and J shed 4 bases, with 16 bases lying between them. CDR3 DNA sequence: TGTGCCAGTAACTTGGACAGATTCGTCACTGAAGCTTTCTTT. This encodes CASNLDRFVTEAFF.

This rearrangement joins TRBV30 to TRBJ1-3; D remains unclear. V was trimmed by 2 bases and J by 1 base, leaving 21 bases between them. Looked up from germline, CDR1 is GTSNPN and CDR2 is SVGIG (reference sequence). The CDR3 is made up of 18 amino acids. Here the CDR3 reads CAWSSPNLSRTSGNTIYF. The CDR3 DNA is TGTGCCTGGAGTTCCCCTAACCTTTCAAGAACTTCTGGAAACACCATATATTTT.

J is TRBJ2-7 and V is TRBV6-1; D might be TRBD1 (5 bases). Trimming removed 7 bases from V and 0 bases from J, with 13 bases in between. From germline, CDR1 is MNHNS and CDR2 SASEGT. This CDR3 is built from 14 residues. This CDR3 reads CASMKGQSSYEQYV. The CDR3 bases are TGTGCCAGCATGAAGGGGCAGAGCTCCTACGAGCAGTACGTC.

The chain combines TRBV28 with TRBJ2-6; 9 nucleotides align to TRBD1. The CDR3 totals 20 residues. Germline values: CDR1 MDHEN, CDR2 SYDVKM. Losses at the gene ends were 9 bases for V and 1 base for J; bases not matched to a gene: 19. The DNA for the CDR3 is TGTGCCAGTCGACATTGGATTCCGGGACAGGGAATTTCTGGGGCCAACGTCCTGACTTTC. Residues: CASRHWIPGQGISGANVLTF. The full variable domain, its missing parts supplied by reference TRBV28 and TRBJ2-6, is DVKVTQSSRYLVKRTGEKVFLECVQDMDHENMFWYRQDPGLGLRLIYFSYDVKMKEKGDIPEGYSVSREKKERFSLILESASTNQTSMYLCASRHWIPGQGISGANVLTFGAGSRLTVL.

The chain employs TRBV29-1 and TRBJ1-1; 7 bases align to TRBD1. CDR1 is SQVTM, CDR2 ANQGSEA, per germline. The CDR3 spans 15 residues. J was trimmed by 0 bases and V by 7 bases; bases with no gene match: 11. The CDR3 loop reads CSAPGTASMNTEAFF. CDR3 DNA: TGCAGCGCCCCCGGGACAGCAAGCATGAACACTGAAGCTTTCTTT.

The V gene is TRBV14, the J gene TRBJ1-2, with D perhaps TRBD1 (6 bases). This CDR3 has 14 amino acids. The germline V gene has CDR1 SGHDN and CDR2 FVKESK. The V and J ends lost 0 bases and 8 bases respectively, with 13 bases between them. Here the CDR3 reads CASSQDPGGSGYTF. The DNA of the CDR3 is TGTGCCAGCAGCCAAGATCCGGGGGGCAGCGGCTACACCTTC.

This chain's CDR3 is CASTPLAGVSDEQFF. The CDR3 region has the DNA TGTGCCAGTACACCCCTAGCGGGAGTGTCGGATGAGCAGTTCTTC. The genes are TRBV6-5 and TRBJ2-1; 10 nucleotides line up with TRBD2. CDR1 is MNHEY, CDR2 SVGAGI, per germline. CDR3 length equals 15 residues. V lost 9 bases, J lost 8 bases, and 13 bases stayed unmatched.

The J gene is TRBJ2-7, the V gene TRBV28; the D gene is possibly TRBD1 (6 bases). Trimming left V 3 bases short and J 2 bases short, with 14 bases between. CDR1 is MDHEN and CDR2 is SYDVKM in the germline V gene. This CDR3 spans 15 amino acids. The CDR3 bases are TGTGCCAGCAGTTTGGGTGGGACACACGCCTACGAGCAGTACTTC. Its translation: CASSLGGTHAYEQYF.

The chain carries TRBV5-1 and TRBJ2-1; D may be TRBD2 (6 bases). The CDR3 is 14 residues long. Trimming took 6 bases from V and 9 from J, leaving 19 bases between them. Germline V gives CDR1 SGHRS, CDR2 YFSETQ. Here the CDR3 DNA reads TGCGCCAGCAATCGAGAGGGCTCCGGGGGTGAGCAGTTCTTC. This translates into CASNREGSGGEQFF.

About this clone: The junction shows a germline mismatch at one end, possibly a read error. This chain connects TRBV6-1 to TRBJ2-3; D gene ambiguous. CDR1 MNHNS and CDR2 SASEGT come from the germline V gene. The length of the CDR3 is 15 residues. This chain's CDR3 is CASSKAVSGTDTQYF. As DNA, the CDR3 is TGTGCCAGCAGTAAAGCTGTGTCGGGCACAGATACGCAGTATTTT.